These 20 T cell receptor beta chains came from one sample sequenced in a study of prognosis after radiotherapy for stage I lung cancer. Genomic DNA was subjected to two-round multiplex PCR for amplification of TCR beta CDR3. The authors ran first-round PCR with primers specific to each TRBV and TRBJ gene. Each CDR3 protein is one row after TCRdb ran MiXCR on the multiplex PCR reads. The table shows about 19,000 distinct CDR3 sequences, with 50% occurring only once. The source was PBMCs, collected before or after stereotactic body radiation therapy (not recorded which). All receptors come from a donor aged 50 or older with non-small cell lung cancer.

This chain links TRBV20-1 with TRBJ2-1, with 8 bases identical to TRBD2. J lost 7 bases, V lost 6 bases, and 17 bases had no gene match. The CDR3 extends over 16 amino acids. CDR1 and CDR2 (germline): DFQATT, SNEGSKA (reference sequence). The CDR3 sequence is CSAYRLPGLVGNEQFF. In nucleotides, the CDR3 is TGCAGTGCGTACCGATTACCGGGACTAGTAGGGAATGAGCAGTTCTTC.

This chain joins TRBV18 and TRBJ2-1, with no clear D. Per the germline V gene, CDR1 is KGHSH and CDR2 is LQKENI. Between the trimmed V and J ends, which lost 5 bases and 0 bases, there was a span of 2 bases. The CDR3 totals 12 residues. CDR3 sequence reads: CASSNSYNEQFF. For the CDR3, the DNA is TGTGCCAGCTCAAACTCCTACAATGAGCAGTTCTTC.

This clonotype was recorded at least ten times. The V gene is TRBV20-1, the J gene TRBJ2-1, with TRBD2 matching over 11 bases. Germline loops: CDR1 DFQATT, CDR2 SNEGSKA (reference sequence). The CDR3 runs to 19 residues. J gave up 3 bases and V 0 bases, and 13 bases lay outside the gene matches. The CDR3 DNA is TGCAGTGCTAGAGACCAGGGGGGACTAGCGGATAATAACTACAATGAGCAGTTCTTC. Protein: CSARDQGGLADNNYNEQFF.

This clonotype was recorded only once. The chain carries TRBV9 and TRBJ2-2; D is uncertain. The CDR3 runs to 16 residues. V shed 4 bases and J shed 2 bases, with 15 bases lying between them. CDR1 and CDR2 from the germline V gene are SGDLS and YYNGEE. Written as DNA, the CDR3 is TGTGCCAGCAGCCCCGGGTGGCTATCTAACACCGGGGAGCTGTTTTTT. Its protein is CASSPGWLSNTGELFF. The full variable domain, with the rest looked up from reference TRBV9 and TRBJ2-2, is DSGVTQTPKHLITATGQRVTLRCSPRSGDLSVYWYQQSLDQGLQFLIQYYNGEERAKGNILERFSAQQFPDLHSELNLSSLELGDSALYFCASSPGWLSNTGELFFGEGSRLTVL.

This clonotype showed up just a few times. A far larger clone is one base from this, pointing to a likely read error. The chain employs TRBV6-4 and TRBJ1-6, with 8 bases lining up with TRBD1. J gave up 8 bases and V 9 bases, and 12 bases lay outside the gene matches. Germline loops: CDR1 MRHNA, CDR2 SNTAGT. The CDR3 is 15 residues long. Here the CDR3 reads CARSYRGVGDSPLHF. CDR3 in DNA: TGTGCCAGAAGTTACAGGGGGGTCGGGGATTCACCCCTCCACTTT.

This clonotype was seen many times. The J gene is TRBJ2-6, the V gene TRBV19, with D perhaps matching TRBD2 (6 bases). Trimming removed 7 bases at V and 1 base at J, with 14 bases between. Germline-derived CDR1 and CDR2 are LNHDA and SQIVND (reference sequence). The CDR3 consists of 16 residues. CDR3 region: CASNKSGGSGANVLTF. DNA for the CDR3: TGTGCCAGTAACAAATCCGGGGGATCTGGGGCCAACGTCCTGACTTTC.

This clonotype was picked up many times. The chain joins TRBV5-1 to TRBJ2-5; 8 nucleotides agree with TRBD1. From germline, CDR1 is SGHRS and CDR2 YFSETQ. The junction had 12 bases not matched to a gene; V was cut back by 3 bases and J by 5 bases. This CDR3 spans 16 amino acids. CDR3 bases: TGCGCCAGCAGCTGGCCCCCAGGGGGCAACGGCGAGACCCAGTACTTC. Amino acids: CASSWPPGGNGETQYF.

CDR3 loop: CASGTTVVYTF. The CDR3 region has the DNA TGTGCCAGCGGAACGACAGTCGTCTACACCTTC. This chain joins TRBV28 and TRBJ1-2, with a tentative D call TRBD1 (5 bases). Germline V lookup: CDR1 MDHEN, CDR2 SYDVKM. Trimming left V 8 bases short and J 10 bases short, with 14 bases between. The CDR3 has 11 amino acids.

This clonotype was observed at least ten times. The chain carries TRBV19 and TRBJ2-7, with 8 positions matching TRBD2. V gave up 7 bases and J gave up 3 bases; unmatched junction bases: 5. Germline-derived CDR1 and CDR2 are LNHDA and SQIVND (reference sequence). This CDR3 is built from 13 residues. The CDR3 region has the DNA TGTGCCAGTACCCCCGGGACTAGCTACGAGCAGTACTTC. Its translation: CASTPGTSYEQYF.

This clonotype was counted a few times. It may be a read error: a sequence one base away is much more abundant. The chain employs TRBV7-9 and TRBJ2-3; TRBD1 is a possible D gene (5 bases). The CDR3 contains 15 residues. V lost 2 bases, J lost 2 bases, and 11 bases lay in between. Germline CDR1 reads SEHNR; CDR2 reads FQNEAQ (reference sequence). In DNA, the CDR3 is TGTGCCAGCAGCTTACATGACAGCTACACAGATACGCAGTATTTT. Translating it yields CASSLHDSYTDTQYF.

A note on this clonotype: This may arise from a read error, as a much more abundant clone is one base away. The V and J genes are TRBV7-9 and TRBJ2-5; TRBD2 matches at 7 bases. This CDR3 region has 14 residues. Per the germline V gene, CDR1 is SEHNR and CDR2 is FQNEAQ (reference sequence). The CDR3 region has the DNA TGTGCCATCAGCTTAATGACTAGCACGGAGACCCAGTACTTC. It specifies CAISLMTSTETQYF. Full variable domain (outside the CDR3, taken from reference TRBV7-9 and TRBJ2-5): DTGVSQNPRHKITKRGQNVTFRCDPISEHNRLYWYRQTLGQGPEFLTYFQNEAQLEKSRLLSDRFSAERPKGSFSTLEIQRTEQGDSAMYLCAISLMTSTETQYFGPGTRLLVL.

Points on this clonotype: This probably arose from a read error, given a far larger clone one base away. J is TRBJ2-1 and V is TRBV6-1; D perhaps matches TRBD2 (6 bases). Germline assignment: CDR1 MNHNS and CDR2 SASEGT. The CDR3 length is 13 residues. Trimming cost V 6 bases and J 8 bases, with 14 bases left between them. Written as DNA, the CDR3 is TGTGCCAGCAGCTCCTGGGAGGACGATGAGCAGTTCTTC. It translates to CASSSWEDDEQFF.

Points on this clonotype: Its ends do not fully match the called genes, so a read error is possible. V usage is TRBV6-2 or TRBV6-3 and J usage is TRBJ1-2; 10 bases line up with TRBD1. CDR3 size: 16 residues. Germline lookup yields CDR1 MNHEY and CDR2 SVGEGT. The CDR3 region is CASSEDGTGDRYCYTF. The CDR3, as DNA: TGTGCCAGCAGTGAAGACGGGACAGGGGACCGCTATTGCTACACCTTC.

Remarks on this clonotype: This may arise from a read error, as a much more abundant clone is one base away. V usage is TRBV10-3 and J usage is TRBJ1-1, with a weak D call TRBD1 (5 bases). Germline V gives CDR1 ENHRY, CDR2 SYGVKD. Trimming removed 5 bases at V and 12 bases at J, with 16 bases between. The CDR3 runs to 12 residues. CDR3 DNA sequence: TGTGCCATCAGTCAGGCGGGGGTAGAATCTTTCTTT. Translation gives CAISQAGVESFF.

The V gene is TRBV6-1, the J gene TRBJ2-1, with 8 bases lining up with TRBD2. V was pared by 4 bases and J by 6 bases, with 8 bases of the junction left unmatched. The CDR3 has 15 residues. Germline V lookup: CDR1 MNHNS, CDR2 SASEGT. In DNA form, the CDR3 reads TGTGCCAGCAGTGCTCCGGTACTAGCGGTCAATGAGCAGTTCTTC. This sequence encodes CASSAPVLAVNEQFF.

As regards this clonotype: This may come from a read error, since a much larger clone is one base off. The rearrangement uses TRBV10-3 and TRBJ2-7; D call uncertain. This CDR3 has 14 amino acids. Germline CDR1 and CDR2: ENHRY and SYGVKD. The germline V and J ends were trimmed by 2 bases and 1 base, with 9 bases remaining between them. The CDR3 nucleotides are TGTGCCATCAGTGAGATGGACGGTTCCTACGAGCAGTACTTC. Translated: CAISEMDGSYEQYF.

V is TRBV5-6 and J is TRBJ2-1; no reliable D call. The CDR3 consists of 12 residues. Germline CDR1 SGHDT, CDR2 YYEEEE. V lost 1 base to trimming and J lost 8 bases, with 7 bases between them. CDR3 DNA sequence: TGTGCCAGCAGCTTGATACTGGATGAGCAGTTCTTC. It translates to CASSLILDEQFF. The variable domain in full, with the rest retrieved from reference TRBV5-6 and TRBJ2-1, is DAGVTQSPTHLIKTRGQQVTLRCSPKSGHDTVSWYQQALGQGPQFIFQYYEEEERQRGNFPDRFSGHQFPNYSSELNVNALLLGDSALYLCASSLILDEQFFGPGTRLTVL.

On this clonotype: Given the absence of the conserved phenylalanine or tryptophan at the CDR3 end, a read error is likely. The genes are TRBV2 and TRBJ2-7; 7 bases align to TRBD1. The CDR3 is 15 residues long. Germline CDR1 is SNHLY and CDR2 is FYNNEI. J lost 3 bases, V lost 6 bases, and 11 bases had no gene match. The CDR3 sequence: CASRTGTESFYEQYL. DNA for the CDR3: TGTGCCAGCAGGACCGGGACAGAGAGCTTCTACGAGCAGTACTTA.

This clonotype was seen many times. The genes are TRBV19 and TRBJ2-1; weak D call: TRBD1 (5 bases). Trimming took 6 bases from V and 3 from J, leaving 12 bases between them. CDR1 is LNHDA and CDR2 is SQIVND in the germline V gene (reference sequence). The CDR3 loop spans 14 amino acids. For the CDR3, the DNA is TGTGCCAGTAGGGCTGGCAGGGACTACAATGAGCAGTTCTTC. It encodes CASRAGRDYNEQFF.

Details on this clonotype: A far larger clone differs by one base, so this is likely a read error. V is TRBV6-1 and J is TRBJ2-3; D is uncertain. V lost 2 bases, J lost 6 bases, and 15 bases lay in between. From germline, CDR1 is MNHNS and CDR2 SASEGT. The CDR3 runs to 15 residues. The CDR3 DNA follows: TGTGCCAGCAGTGAAAGCGTGACCCTCCGGGATACGCAGTATTTT. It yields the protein CASSESVTLRDTQYF.